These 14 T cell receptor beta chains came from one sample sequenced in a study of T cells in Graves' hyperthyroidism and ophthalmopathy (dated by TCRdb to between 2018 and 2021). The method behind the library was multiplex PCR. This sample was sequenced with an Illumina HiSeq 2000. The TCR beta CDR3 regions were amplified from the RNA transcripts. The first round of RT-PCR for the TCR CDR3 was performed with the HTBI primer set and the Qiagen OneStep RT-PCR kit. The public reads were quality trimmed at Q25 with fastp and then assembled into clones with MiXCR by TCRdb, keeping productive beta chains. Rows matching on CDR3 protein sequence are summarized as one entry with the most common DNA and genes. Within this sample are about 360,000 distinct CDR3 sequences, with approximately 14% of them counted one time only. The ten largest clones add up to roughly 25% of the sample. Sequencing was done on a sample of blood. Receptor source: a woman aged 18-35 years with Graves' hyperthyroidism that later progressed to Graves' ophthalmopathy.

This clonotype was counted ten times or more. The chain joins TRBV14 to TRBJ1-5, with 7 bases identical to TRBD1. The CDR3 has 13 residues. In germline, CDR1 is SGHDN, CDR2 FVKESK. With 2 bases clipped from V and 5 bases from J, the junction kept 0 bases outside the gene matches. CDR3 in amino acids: CASSQTGDQPQHF. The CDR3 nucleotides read TGTGCCAGCAGCCAAACAGGGGATCAGCCCCAGCATTTT.

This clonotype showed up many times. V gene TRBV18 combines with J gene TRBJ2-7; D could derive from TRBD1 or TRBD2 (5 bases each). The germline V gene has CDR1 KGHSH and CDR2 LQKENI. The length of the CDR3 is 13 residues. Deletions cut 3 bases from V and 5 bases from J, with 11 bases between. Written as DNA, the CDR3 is TGTGCCAGCTCACCCGTCAGGGACGACGAGCAGTACTTC. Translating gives CASSPVRDDEQYF.

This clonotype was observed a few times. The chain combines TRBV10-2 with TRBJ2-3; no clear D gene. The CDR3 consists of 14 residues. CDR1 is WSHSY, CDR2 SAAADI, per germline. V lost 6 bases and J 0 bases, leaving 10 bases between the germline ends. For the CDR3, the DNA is TGCGCCAGCAGCCCAGTAACTAGCACAGATACGCAGTATTTT. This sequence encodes CASSPVTSTDTQYF.

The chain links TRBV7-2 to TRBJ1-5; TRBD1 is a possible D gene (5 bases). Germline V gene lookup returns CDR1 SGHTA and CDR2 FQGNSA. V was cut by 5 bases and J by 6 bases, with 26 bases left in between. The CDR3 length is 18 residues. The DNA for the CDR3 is TGTGCCAGCAGCCTAGACCCTCATGGCAGGGAGAGAGGTCAGCCCCAGCATTTT. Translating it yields CASSLDPHGRERGQPQHF. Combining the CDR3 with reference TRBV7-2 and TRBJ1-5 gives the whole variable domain GAGVSQSPSNKVTEKGKDVELRCDPISGHTALYWYRQSLGQGLEFLIYFQGNSAPDKSGLPSDRFSAERTGGSVSTLTIQRTQQEDSAVYLCASSLDPHGRERGQPQHFGDGTRLSIL.

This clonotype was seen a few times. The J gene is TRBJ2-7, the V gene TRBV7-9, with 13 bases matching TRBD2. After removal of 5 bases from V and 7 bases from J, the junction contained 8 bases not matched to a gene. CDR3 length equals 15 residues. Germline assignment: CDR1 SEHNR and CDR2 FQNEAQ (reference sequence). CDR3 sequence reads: CASSSEGLAGREQYF. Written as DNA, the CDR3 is TGTGCCAGCAGCAGTGAGGGACTAGCGGGACGGGAGCAGTACTTC. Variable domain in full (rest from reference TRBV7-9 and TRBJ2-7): DTGVSQNPRHKITKRGQNVTFRCDPISEHNRLYWYRQTLGQGPEFLTYFQNEAQLEKSRLLSDRFSAERPKGSFSTLEIQRTEQGDSAMYLCASSSEGLAGREQYFGPGTRLTVT.

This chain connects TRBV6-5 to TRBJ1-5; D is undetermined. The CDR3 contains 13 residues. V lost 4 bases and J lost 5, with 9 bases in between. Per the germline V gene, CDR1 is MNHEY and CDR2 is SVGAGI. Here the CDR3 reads CASSLRIDQPQHF. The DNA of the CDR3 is TGTGCCAGCAGTTTGAGGATCGATCAGCCCCAGCATTTT.

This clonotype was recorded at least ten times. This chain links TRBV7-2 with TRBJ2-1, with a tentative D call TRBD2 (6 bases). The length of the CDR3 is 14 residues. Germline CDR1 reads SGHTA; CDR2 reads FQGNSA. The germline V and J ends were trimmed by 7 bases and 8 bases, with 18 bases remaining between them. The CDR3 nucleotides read TGTGCCAGCAACCTCGGTCGGGGGAGTCATGAGCAGTTCTTC. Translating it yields CASNLGRGSHEQFF. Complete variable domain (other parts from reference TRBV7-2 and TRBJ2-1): GAGVSQSPSNKVTEKGKDVELRCDPISGHTALYWYRQSLGQGLEFLIYFQGNSAPDKSGLPSDRFSAERTGGSVSTLTIQRTQQEDSAVYLCASNLGRGSHEQFFGPGTRLTVL.

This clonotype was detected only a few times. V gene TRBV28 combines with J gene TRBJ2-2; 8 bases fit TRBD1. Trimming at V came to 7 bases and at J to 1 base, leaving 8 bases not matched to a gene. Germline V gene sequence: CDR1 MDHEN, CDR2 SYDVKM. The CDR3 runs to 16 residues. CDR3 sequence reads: CASTYRQGKNTGELFF. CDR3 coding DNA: TGTGCCAGCACCTACCGACAGGGGAAGAACACCGGGGAGCTGTTTTTT.

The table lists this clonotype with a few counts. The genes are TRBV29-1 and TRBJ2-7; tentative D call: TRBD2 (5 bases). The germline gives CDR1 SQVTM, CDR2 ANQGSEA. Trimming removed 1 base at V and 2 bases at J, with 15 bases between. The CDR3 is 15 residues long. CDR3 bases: TGCAGCGTTGAAGTTACCGGGGTGGGAACCTACGAGCAGTACTTC. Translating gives CSVEVTGVGTYEQYF.

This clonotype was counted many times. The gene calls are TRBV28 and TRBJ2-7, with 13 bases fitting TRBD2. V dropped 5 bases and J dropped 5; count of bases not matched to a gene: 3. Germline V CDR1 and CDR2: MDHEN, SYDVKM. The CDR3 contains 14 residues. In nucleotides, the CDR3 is TGTGCCAGCAGTCCCGGGACTAGCGGGAACGAGCAGTACTTC. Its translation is CASSPGTSGNEQYF.

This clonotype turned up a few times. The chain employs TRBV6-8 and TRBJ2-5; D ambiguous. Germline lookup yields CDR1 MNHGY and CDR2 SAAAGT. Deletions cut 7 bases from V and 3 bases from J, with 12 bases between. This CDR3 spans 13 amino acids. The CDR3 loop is CASNVIVEETQYF. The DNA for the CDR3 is TGTGCCAGCAACGTGATTGTTGAAGAGACCCAGTACTTC.

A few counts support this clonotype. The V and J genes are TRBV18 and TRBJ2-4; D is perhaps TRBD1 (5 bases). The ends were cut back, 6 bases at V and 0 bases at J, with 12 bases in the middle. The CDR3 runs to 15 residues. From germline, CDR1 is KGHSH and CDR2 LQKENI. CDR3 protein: CASSSPGLAKNIQYF. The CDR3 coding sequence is TGTGCCAGCTCGTCTCCAGGGTTAGCCAAAAACATTCAGTACTTC.

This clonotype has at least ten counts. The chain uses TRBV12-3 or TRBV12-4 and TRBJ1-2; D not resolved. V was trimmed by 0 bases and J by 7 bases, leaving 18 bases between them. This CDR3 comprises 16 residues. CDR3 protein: CASSLASLAGTGGYTF. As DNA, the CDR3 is TGTGCCAGCAGTTTAGCCTCCCTGGCAGGAACTGGTGGCTACACCTTC.

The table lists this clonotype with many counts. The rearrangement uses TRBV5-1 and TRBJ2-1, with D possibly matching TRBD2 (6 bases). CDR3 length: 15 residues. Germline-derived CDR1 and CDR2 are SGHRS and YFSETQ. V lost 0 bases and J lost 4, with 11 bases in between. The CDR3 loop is CASSLDPGRYNEQFF. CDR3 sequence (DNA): TGCGCCAGCAGCTTGGATCCAGGGAGGTACAATGAGCAGTTCTTC. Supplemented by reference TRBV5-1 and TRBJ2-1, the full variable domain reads KAGVTQTPRYLIKTRGQQVTLSCSPISGHRSVSWYQQTPGQGLQFLFEYFSETQRNKGNFPGRFSGRQFSNSRSEMNVSTLELGDSALYLCASSLDPGRYNEQFFGPGTRLTVL.